These 7 T cell receptor beta chains share one sample of origin, sequenced in a study of T cells in Graves' hyperthyroidism and ophthalmopathy. RNA transcripts yielded amplified TCR beta CDR3 regions. First-round RT-PCR with HTBI primers amplified the TCR CDR3 region. TCRdb processed the multiplex PCR reads anew with MiXCR; each CDR3 protein has one entry. The sample lists nearly 600,000 distinct CDR3 sequences; 14% were seen once. The sequencing input was blood. These receptors originate from a woman aged 30 to 39 with Graves' hyperthyroidism that later progressed to Graves' ophthalmopathy.

This clonotype occurred many times. This chain links TRBV24-1 with TRBJ2-5; no definite D call. Germline CDR1 KGHDR, CDR2 SFDVKD. The length of the CDR3 is 13 residues. V was shortened by 0 bases and J by 3 bases, with 4 bases between the two germline ends. In DNA form, the CDR3 reads TGTGCCACCAGTGATTTGGGGGAAGAGACCCAGTACTTC. Its protein product is CATSDLGEETQYF.

As to this clonotype: One end of the junction fails to match germline, which may point to a read error. The gene calls are TRBV7-9 and TRBJ2-7; D not certain. The CDR3 is 12 amino acids. CDR1 is SEHNR and CDR2 is FQNEAQ in the germline V gene (reference sequence). Written as DNA, the CDR3 is TGTGCCGGCAGCTTAGATCTTGGGGAGCAGTACTTC. Encoded protein: CAGSLDLGEQYF.

This clonotype occurred many times. This rearrangement joins TRBV12-3 or TRBV12-4 to TRBJ2-5, with 14 bases lining up with TRBD2. Trimming at V came to 4 bases and at J to 0 bases, leaving 1 base not matched to a gene. The CDR3 runs 16 residues. The DNA of the CDR3 is TGTGCCAGCAGTTGGGGACTAGCGGGAGACCAAGAGACCCAGTACTTC. This translates into CASSWGLAGDQETQYF.

Many counts were recorded for this clonotype. This chain uses TRBV28 with TRBJ2-7, with TRBD1 identical over 9 bases. V was clipped by 7 bases and J by 4 bases; unmatched bases: 8. Germline values: CDR1 MDHEN, CDR2 SYDVKM. The CDR3 is 14 residues long. The CDR3 loop is CASTTGTGPYEQYF. The CDR3, as DNA: TGTGCCAGCACTACCGGGACAGGGCCGTACGAGCAGTACTTC.

This clonotype has at least ten counts. The V gene is TRBV6-1, the J gene TRBJ1-2; D gene ambiguous. Looked up from germline, CDR1 is MNHNS and CDR2 is SASEGT. V lost 0 bases and J lost 2, with 7 bases in between. This CDR3 has 14 residues. The DNA of the CDR3 is TGTGCCAGCAGTGAAGCCCTACGGAACTATGGCTACACCTTC. Encoded protein: CASSEALRNYGYTF.

This clonotype was detected many times. The chain carries TRBV24-1 and TRBJ1-1; unclear D gene. V lost 6 bases to trimming and J lost 4 bases, with 11 bases between them. Germline V lookup: CDR1 KGHDR, CDR2 SFDVKD. The CDR3 contains 13 residues. The CDR3 region is CATSRTAGTEAFF. Here the CDR3 DNA reads TGTGCCACCAGTCGGACCGCGGGCACTGAAGCTTTCTTT.

This chain uses TRBV6-1 with TRBJ2-5; TRBD1 agrees at 9 bases. This CDR3 is built from 15 residues. Germline assignment: CDR1 MNHNS and CDR2 SASEGT. J lost 6 bases, V lost 5 bases, and 10 bases had no gene match. The CDR3, as DNA: TGTGCCAGCAGTTCGCGGACAGGGGAGGAAAAGACCCAGTACTTC. Translating it yields CASSSRTGEEKTQYF.